Following are 21 T cell receptor beta chains from one sample sequenced in a study of cytomegalovirus exposure and HLA in healthy donors. In the PCR, 60 Vbeta and 13 Jbeta primers were used. Measured with immunoSEQ multiplex PCR; TCRdb has only the in-frame clones, and not every one. The table includes approximately 150,000 clones, about 84% detected once. Input material: PBMCs. The receptors shown here come from a man aged 50 or older in good health and CMV-seropositive.

The chain recombines TRBV30 with TRBJ2-3, with TRBD1 identical over 10 bases. This CDR3 is built from 14 residues. The germline CDR1 and CDR2 sequences are GTSNPN and SVGIG (reference sequence). V shed 3 bases and J 8 bases; nucleotides not matched to a gene: 8. The CDR3 coding sequence is TGTGCCTGGAGGACAGGGGGCTCTTGGGTTACGCAGTATTTT. It codes for CAWRTGGSWVTQYF.

The V gene is TRBV19, the J gene TRBJ2-7; 7 positions agree with TRBD1. V lost 10 bases to trimming and J lost 5 bases; unmatched junction nucleotides: 8. CDR3 length: 12 amino acids. Germline lookup yields CDR1 LNHDA and CDR2 SQIVND (reference sequence). CDR3 DNA sequence: TGTGCCAAGAGGGGGCGCGGCGACGAGCAGTACTTC. Its protein product is CAKRGRGDEQYF.

V usage is TRBV27 and J usage is TRBJ2-2, with 15 positions matching TRBD2. In germline, CDR1 is MNHEY, CDR2 SMNVEV (reference sequence). The J segment lost 2 bases and the V segment lost 6 bases, leaving 10 bases of the junction unmatched. The CDR3 runs 19 residues. The CDR3 DNA reads TGTGCCAGCAGAGGCGGTGGACTAGCGGGAGGGCCTAACACCGGGGAGCTGTTTTTT. This translates into CASRGGGLAGGPNTGELFF.

V is TRBV5-4 and J is TRBJ2-7; TRBD2 matches 13 bases. Trimming cost V 4 bases and J 5 bases; bases outside gene matches: 3. CDR1 SGHNT and CDR2 YYREEE come from the germline V gene (reference sequence). The CDR3 totals 14 residues. This chain's CDR3 is CASSTGLAGDEQYF. In DNA, the CDR3 is TGTGCCAGCAGCACCGGACTAGCGGGGGACGAGCAGTACTTC.

The chain employs TRBV2 and TRBJ2-7; no clear D gene. V lost 7 bases to trimming and J lost 2 bases, with 12 bases between them. In germline, CDR1 is SNHLY, CDR2 FYNNEI. The CDR3 extends over 13 amino acids. Here the CDR3 reads CASNDGQAYEQYF. The DNA of the CDR3 is TGTGCCAGCAATGATGGGCAGGCCTACGAGCAGTACTTC.

This clone has more than one count but fewer than ten. V usage is TRBV6-5 and J usage is TRBJ1-2; D remains unclear. This CDR3 comprises 14 residues. Trimming took off 4 bases at V and 4 bases at J, with 13 bases between the two ends. Germline CDR1 is MNHEY and CDR2 is SVGAGI. This CDR3 reads CASSLEGRVYGYTF. CDR3 nucleotide sequence: TGTGCCAGCAGTTTGGAAGGGAGGGTCTATGGCTACACCTTC.

V is TRBV15 and J is TRBJ1-2, with TRBD1 as a possible D gene (5 bases). The CDR3 sequence is 15 residues long. CDR1 and CDR2 (germline): LNHNV, YYDKDF (reference sequence). Trimming pared 1 base from V and 2 bases from J, leaving 11 bases between. The CDR3, as DNA: TGTGCCACCAGCAGAGGGGCGGCAGGGAACTATGGCTACACCTTC. Its translation is CATSRGAAGNYGYTF.

This clone was detected once. Written as DNA, the CDR3 is TGTGCCAGCTCACCATCGAGCACCGGGGAGCTGTTTTTT. Residues: CASSPSSTGELFF. The J gene is TRBJ2-2, the V gene TRBV18; the D is unclear. This CDR3 has 13 residues. Germline V gives CDR1 KGHSH, CDR2 LQKENI. V was pared by 2 bases and J by 4 bases, with 5 bases between.

The chain employs TRBV28 and TRBJ2-2; possibly TRBD1 for D (6 bases). This CDR3 is built from 12 residues. Deletions cut 8 bases from V and 9 bases from J, with 13 bases between. The germline CDR1 and CDR2 sequences are MDHEN and SYDVKM. CDR3 nucleotide sequence: TGTGCCAGCGCGGGTGGGGGCCGGGAGCTGTTTTTT. It specifies CASAGGGRELFF.

This clone was counted between two and nine times. V is TRBV5-5 and J is TRBJ2-7, with D tentatively TRBD1 (6 bases). Germline CDR1 and CDR2: SGHKS and YYEKEE (reference sequence). CDR3 length equals 15 residues. Trimming stripped 4 bases from V and 3 bases from J, with 17 bases between. The CDR3 spells CASSPELGQYYEQYF. CDR3 DNA: TGTGCCAGCAGCCCCGAACTTGGACAGTACTACGAGCAGTACTTC.

The V call is TRBV28, the J call TRBJ2-1; tentatively, D is TRBD1 (5 bases). Germline CDR1 MDHEN, CDR2 SYDVKM. The CDR3 has 14 residues. V lost 5 bases and J lost 7, with 15 bases in between. As DNA, the CDR3 is TGTGCCAGCAGTGGTCGGCCAGGGCGAAATGAGCAGTTCTTC. Its translation is CASSGRPGRNEQFF.

The V and J genes are TRBV7-9 and TRBJ1-5, with no clear D. Germline loops: CDR1 SEHNR, CDR2 FQNEAQ (reference sequence). The V end was cut by 10 bases, the J end by 0 bases, with 10 bases between. This CDR3 has 13 residues. CDR3: CATTQDSNQPQHF. CDR3 coding DNA: TGTGCCACTACGCAGGATAGCAATCAGCCCCAGCATTTT.

For the CDR3, the DNA is TGTGCCAGCAGTTACTTCGGGAGCTCCTATAATTCACCCCTCCACTTT. Encoded protein: CASSYFGSSYNSPLHF. V gene TRBV6-5 combines with J gene TRBJ1-6, with D uncertain. The germline V and J ends were trimmed by 1 base and 0 bases, with 7 bases remaining between them. Per the germline V gene, CDR1 is MNHEY and CDR2 is SVGAGI. This CDR3 region has 16 residues.

This clone has only a few counts. This chain joins TRBV9 and TRBJ2-2; D is ambiguous. The CDR3 runs to 14 residues. Germline lookup yields CDR1 SGDLS and CDR2 YYNGEE. V shed 4 bases and J shed 3 bases, with 10 bases lying between them. The DNA of the CDR3 is TGTGCCAGCAGCCCCCCCAGTGACACCGGGGAGCTGTTTTTT. This codes for CASSPPSDTGELFF.

The chain combines TRBV11-2 with TRBJ1-2; D is possibly TRBD1 (5 bases). This CDR3 comprises 15 residues. Germline loops: CDR1 SGHAT, CDR2 FQNNGV. Trimming took off 0 bases at V and 2 bases at J, with 10 bases between the two ends. Here the CDR3 reads CASSLDPTANYGYTF. The CDR3 DNA reads as TGTGCCAGCAGCTTAGACCCGACAGCCAACTATGGCTACACCTTC.

This rearrangement joins TRBV11-1 to TRBJ1-1; D call uncertain. Trimming left V 2 bases short and J 8 bases short, with 9 bases between. CDR3 size: 12 residues. The V gene's germline CDR1 is SGHAT and CDR2 FQDESV (reference sequence). The CDR3 here is CASSLTGREAFF. The DNA of the CDR3 is TGTGCCAGCAGCTTAACCGGCAGGGAAGCTTTCTTT.

Regarding this clone: Other DNA sequences in the sample encode the same CDR3. The chain employs TRBV2 and TRBJ2-3; D gene unclear. Germline-derived CDR1 and CDR2 are SNHLY and FYNNEI. This CDR3 region has 11 residues. The V end was cut by 6 bases, the J end by 2 bases, with 3 bases between. CDR3 amino acids: CASSYTDTQYF. The CDR3 nucleotides read TGTGCCAGCAGCTACACAGATACGCAGTATTTT.

The V call is TRBV6-5, the J call TRBJ2-5, with D possibly being TRBD1 (5 bases). Trimming removed 4 bases from V and 3 bases from J, with 9 bases in between. Germline lookup yields CDR1 MNHEY and CDR2 SVGAGI. The CDR3 length is 13 residues. The CDR3 protein is CASSFAGKETQYF. The CDR3 nucleotides read TGTGCCAGCAGTTTCGCAGGGAAAGAGACCCAGTACTTC.

V gene TRBV7-2 combines with J gene TRBJ1-1, with D possibly matching TRBD1 (5 bases). Germline CDR1 SGHTA, CDR2 FQGNSA. This CDR3 is 15 amino acids long. Deletions cut 5 bases from V and 1 base from J, with 14 bases between. CDR3 DNA: TGTGCCAGCAGCGGGGGGGAGGCAAGGAACACTGAAGCTTTCTTT. Its translation: CASSGGEARNTEAFF.

This CDR3 reads CASSSQGHSNQPQHF. The CDR3 DNA is TGTGCCAGCAGTTCACAGGGCCATAGCAATCAGCCCCAGCATTTT. The chain has TRBV5-6 and TRBJ1-5; D is possibly TRBD1 (6 bases). Germline V gene data show CDR1 as SGHDT and CDR2 as YYEEEE. The CDR3 has 15 amino acids. V lost 5 bases, J lost 0 bases, and 12 bases lay in between. Using reference TRBV5-6 and TRBJ1-5 for the parts outside the CDR3, the full variable domain is DAGVTQSPTHLIKTRGQQVTLRCSPKSGHDTVSWYQQALGQGPQFIFQYYEEEERQRGNFPDRFSGHQFPNYSSELNVNALLLGDSALYLCASSSQGHSNQPQHFGDGTRLSIL.

This chain joins TRBV7-2 and TRBJ2-1, with 8 positions matching TRBD2. In germline, CDR1 is SGHTA, CDR2 FQGNSA. The CDR3 spans 17 residues. The ends lost 5 bases at V and 4 bases at J; junction bases unmatched: 13. DNA for the CDR3: TGTGCCAGCAGCCCGCCGGGGCGCGGGGGGTATTACAATGAGCAGTTCTTC. Its translation: CASSPPGRGGYYNEQFF.